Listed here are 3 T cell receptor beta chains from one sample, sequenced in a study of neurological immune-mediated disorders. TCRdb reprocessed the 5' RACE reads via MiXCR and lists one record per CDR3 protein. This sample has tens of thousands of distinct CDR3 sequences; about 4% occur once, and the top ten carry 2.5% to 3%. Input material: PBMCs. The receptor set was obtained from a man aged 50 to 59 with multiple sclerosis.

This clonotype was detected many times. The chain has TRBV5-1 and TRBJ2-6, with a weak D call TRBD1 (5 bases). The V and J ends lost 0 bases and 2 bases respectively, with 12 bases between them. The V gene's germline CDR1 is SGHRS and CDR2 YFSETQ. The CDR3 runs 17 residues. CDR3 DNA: TGCGCCAGCAGCTTGGCCAAGGTCAGGGCTGGGGCCAACGTCCTGACTTTC. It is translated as CASSLAKVRAGANVLTF.

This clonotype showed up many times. The CDR3, as DNA: TGTGCCAGCAGCCCTACCTTAAATGAGCAGTTCTTC. It yields the protein CASSPTLNEQFF. The chain employs TRBV13 and TRBJ2-1; D ambiguous. This CDR3 contains 12 residues. V lost 5 bases and J lost 7, with 9 bases in between. CDR1 is PRHDT, CDR2 FYEKMQ, per germline (reference sequence).

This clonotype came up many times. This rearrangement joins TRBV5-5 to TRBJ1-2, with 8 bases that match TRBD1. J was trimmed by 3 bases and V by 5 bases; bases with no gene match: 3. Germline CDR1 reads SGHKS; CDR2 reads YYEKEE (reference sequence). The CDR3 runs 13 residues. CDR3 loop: CASRPTGDYGYTF. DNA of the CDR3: TGTGCCAGCAGACCGACAGGGGACTATGGCTACACCTTC.